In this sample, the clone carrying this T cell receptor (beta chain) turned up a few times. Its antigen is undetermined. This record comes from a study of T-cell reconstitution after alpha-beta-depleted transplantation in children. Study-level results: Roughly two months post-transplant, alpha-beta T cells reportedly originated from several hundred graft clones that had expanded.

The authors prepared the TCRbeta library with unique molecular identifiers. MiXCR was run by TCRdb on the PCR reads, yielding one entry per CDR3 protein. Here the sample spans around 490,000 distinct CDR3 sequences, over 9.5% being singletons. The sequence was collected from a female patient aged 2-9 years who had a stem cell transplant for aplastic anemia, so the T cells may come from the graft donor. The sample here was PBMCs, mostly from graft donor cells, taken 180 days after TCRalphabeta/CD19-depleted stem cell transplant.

The chain's CDR3 is CASSLAQGPSYEQYF. The CDR3, as DNA: TGCGCCAGCAGCTTGGCGCAGGGCCCATCCTACGAGCAGTACTTC. The V gene is TRBV5-1, the J gene TRBJ2-7; weak D call: TRBD1 (5 bases). The CDR3 has 15 amino acids. Trimming shortened V by 0 bases and J by 1 base, and 11 bases separated the two germline ends. CDR1 and CDR2 (germline): SGHRS, YFSETQ. The variable domain in full, completed from reference TRBV5-1 and TRBJ2-7, reads KAGVTQTPRYLIKTRGQQVTLSCSPISGHRSVSWYQQTPGQGLQFLFEYFSETQRNKGNFPGRFSGRQFSNSRSEMNVSTLELGDSALYLCASSLAQGPSYEQYFGPGTRLTVT.